The rows below give T cell receptor beta chains drawn from one sample of a study of blood T cells in healthy people across ages. TCRdb itself ran the 5' RACE reads through MiXCR, one entry per CDR3 protein. The sample yields some 730,000 distinct CDR3 sequences, over 20% seen once. Sequencing was done on a sample of blood. The receptors come from a man between 65 and 80 years old in good health. Each CDR3 is given with its conserved first and last residue. D genes are given only for firm matches. Not every row has a clone size; where given, it reads once, few, many or a size class.

CDR3 length: 19
J gene: TRBJ1-3
V gene: TRBV19
clone size: few
D gene: -
CDR3 DNA: TGTGCCAGTAGTATATTCGCCCGGAGGTGGGCAGGGCCTGGAAACACCATATATTTT
CDR3 protein: CASSIFARRWAGPGNTIYF

CDR3 length: 13
J gene: TRBJ1-2
V gene: TRBV20-1
clone size: -
D gene: -
CDR3 DNA: TGCAGTGCCCCCGTTGGAGAGGTTGTGGGCTACACCTTC
CDR3 protein: CSAPVGEVVGYTF

CDR3 length: 14
J gene: TRBJ2-2
V gene: TRBV27
clone size: few
D gene: TRBD1
CDR3 DNA: TGTGCCAGCAGTTTTTCGGGACAGACCAAGGAGCTGTTTTTT
CDR3 protein: CASSFSGQTKELFF

CDR3 length: 14
J gene: TRBJ2-4
V gene: TRBV7-3
clone size: few
D gene: TRBD1
CDR3 DNA: TGTGCCAGCAGCTTTACGGGACAGGGGAGCATTCAGTACTTC
CDR3 protein: CASSFTGQGSIQYF

CDR3 length: 16
J gene: TRBJ2-3
V gene: TRBV7-2
clone size: few
D gene: TRBD1
CDR3 DNA: TGTGCCAGCAGCTCGGACAGGGGAATTAGCACAGATACGCAGTATTTT
CDR3 protein: CASSSDRGISTDTQYF

CDR3 length: 14
J gene: TRBJ2-1
V gene: TRBV24-1
clone size: -
D gene: -
CDR3 DNA: TGTGCCACCAGTGACACCCTCTTGGGGGTGGAGCAGTTCTTC
CDR3 protein: CATSDTLLGVEQFF

CDR3 length: 14
J gene: TRBJ1-4
V gene: TRBV29-1
clone size: -
D gene: -
CDR3 DNA: TGCAGCGCCAAAAGCAGGAGCCTGAGTGAAAAACTGTTTTTT
CDR3 protein: CSAKSRSLSEKLFF

CDR3 length: 15
J gene: TRBJ1-5
V gene: TRBV9
clone size: few
D gene: -
CDR3 DNA: TGTGCCAGCAGCGTAAGTGCAGGGAGCAATCAGCCCCAGCATTTT
CDR3 protein: CASSVSAGSNQPQHF

CDR3 length: 13
J gene: TRBJ1-2
V gene: TRBV11-2
clone size: -
D gene: -
CDR3 DNA: TGTGCCAGCAGCCTAGCCCCTTTAACTGGCTACACCTTC
CDR3 protein: CASSLAPLTGYTF

CDR3 length: 15
J gene: TRBJ2-5
V gene: TRBV20-1
clone size: -
D gene: TRBD2
CDR3 DNA: TGCAGTGCTAGAGAGTCCAGCGGGGTTAGAGAGACCCAGTACTTC
CDR3 protein: CSARESSGVRETQYF

CDR3 length: 16
J gene: TRBJ2-7
V gene: TRBV6-6
clone size: -
D gene: TRBD2
CDR3 DNA: TGTGCCAGCAGACCCGGGACTAGCGGGGGGAAACCCCACGAGTACTTC
CDR3 protein: CASRPGTSGGKPHEYF

CDR3 length: 15
J gene: TRBJ2-2
V gene: TRBV12-3/TRBV12-4
clone size: few
D gene: TRBD2
CDR3 DNA: TGTGCCAGCAGACCAAGTGCTAGCGGGAGGAGGGAGCTGTTTTTT
CDR3 protein: CASRPSASGRRELFF

CDR3 length: 15
J gene: TRBJ1-6
V gene: TRBV12-3/TRBV12-4
clone size: -
D gene: -
CDR3 DNA: TGTGCCAGCAGTTTCTCGGCACTCAATAATTCACCCCTCCACTTT
CDR3 protein: CASSFSALNNSPLHF

CDR3 length: 13
J gene: TRBJ1-1
V gene: TRBV16
clone size: few
D gene: -
CDR3 DNA: TGTGCCAGCAGCCGGGCCATGAACACTGAAGCTTTCTTT
CDR3 protein: CASSRAMNTEAFF

CDR3 length: 16
J gene: TRBJ2-4
V gene: TRBV7-2
clone size: few
D gene: TRBD1
CDR3 DNA: TGTGCCAGCAGCTTAGGGACAGGGATAGCCAAAAACATTCAGTACTTC
CDR3 protein: CASSLGTGIAKNIQYF

CDR3 length: 16
J gene: TRBJ2-5
V gene: TRBV5-1
clone size: -
D gene: TRBD2
CDR3 DNA: TGCGCCAGCAGCTTGGGGGGGACTAGCGGCCAAGAGACCCAGTACTTC
CDR3 protein: CASSLGGTSGQETQYF

CDR3 length: 16
J gene: TRBJ2-1
V gene: TRBV5-1
clone size: -
D gene: TRBD2
CDR3 DNA: TGCGCCAGCAGCTTGGAGGCTAGCGGGGTTTACAATGAGCAGTTCTTC
CDR3 protein: CASSLEASGVYNEQFF

CDR3 length: 13
J gene: TRBJ1-2
V gene: TRBV12-3/TRBV12-4
clone size: few
D gene: TRBD1
CDR3 DNA: TGTGCCAGCAGTTCTGGGACAGGGGGAAACTACACCTTC
CDR3 protein: CASSSGTGGNYTF

CDR3 length: 15
J gene: TRBJ2-1
V gene: TRBV7-9
clone size: few
D gene: TRBD2
CDR3 DNA: TGTGCCAGCAGCGACGGGACTAGATTCTACAATGAGCAGTTCTTC
CDR3 protein: CASSDGTRFYNEQFF

CDR3 length: 17
J gene: TRBJ2-3
V gene: TRBV12-3/TRBV12-4
clone size: -
D gene: -
CDR3 DNA: TGTGCCAGCAGTTCGGCCGGGAGTAGACTTAGCGCAGATACGCAGTATTTT
CDR3 protein: CASSSAGSRLSADTQYF

CDR3 length: 14
J gene: TRBJ1-1
V gene: TRBV15
clone size: -
D gene: -
CDR3 DNA: TGTGCCACCAGCAGAGACCAGGGCCGAACCGAAGCTTTCTTT
CDR3 protein: CATSRDQGRTEAFF

CDR3 length: 16
J gene: TRBJ2-2
V gene: TRBV29-1
clone size: -
D gene: TRBD2
CDR3 DNA: TGCTGCGTAATACCGGGACTAGCGGGGGCCACCGGGGAGCTGTTTTTT
CDR3 protein: CCVIPGLAGATGELFF

CDR3 length: 14
J gene: TRBJ2-3
V gene: TRBV20-1
clone size: few
D gene: TRBD1
CDR3 DNA: TGCAGTTCTTCCGGGACAGGGATCACAGATACGCAGTATTTT
CDR3 protein: CSSSGTGITDTQYF

CDR3 length: 14
J gene: TRBJ1-2
V gene: TRBV12-3/TRBV12-4
clone size: -
D gene: -
CDR3 DNA: TGTGCCAGCAGTTTGGGGGCCTTGGACTATGGCTACACCTTC
CDR3 protein: CASSLGALDYGYTF

CDR3 length: 14
J gene: TRBJ2-3
V gene: TRBV28
clone size: -
D gene: TRBD2
CDR3 DNA: TGTGCCAGCTATGGCGGGGGGCCCGCAGATACGCAGTATTTT
CDR3 protein: CASYGGGPADTQYF

CDR3 length: 16
J gene: TRBJ2-7
V gene: TRBV7-2
clone size: -
D gene: TRBD2
CDR3 DNA: TGTGCCAGCAGCTTCTCTCGGCGGGGGGGCGTCCACGAGCAGTACTTC
CDR3 protein: CASSFSRRGGVHEQYF

CDR3 length: 11
J gene: TRBJ2-4
V gene: TRBV29-1
clone size: few
D gene: -
CDR3 DNA: TGCAGCGTTGAAATCAGAAACATTCAGTACTTC
CDR3 protein: CSVEIRNIQYF

CDR3 length: 14
J gene: TRBJ2-1
V gene: TRBV20-1
clone size: -
D gene: TRBD2
CDR3 DNA: TGCAGTGCTAGACTAGCGGGAGGGCCCCATGGGCAGTTCTTC
CDR3 protein: CSARLAGGPHGQFF

CDR3 length: 13
J gene: TRBJ1-2
V gene: TRBV28
clone size: few
D gene: -
CDR3 DNA: TGTGCCAGCAAAGCAGAAGGCTGGGGTGGCTACACCTTC
CDR3 protein: CASKAEGWGGYTF

CDR3 length: 13
J gene: TRBJ2-3
V gene: TRBV19
clone size: few
D gene: TRBD1
CDR3 DNA: TGTGCCAGCGGACAGGGGAAGGGAGATACGCAGTATTTT
CDR3 protein: CASGQGKGDTQYF

CDR3 length: 16
J gene: TRBJ2-3
V gene: TRBV29-1
clone size: few
D gene: -
CDR3 DNA: TGCAGCGTTGAAAGGGGGGTAGGACTATCCACAGATACGCAGTATTTT
CDR3 protein: CSVERGVGLSTDTQYF

CDR3 length: 14
J gene: TRBJ2-1
V gene: TRBV10-3
clone size: few
D gene: TRBD2
CDR3 DNA: TGTGCCATCAGCCATAGCGGGGGGTTTAATGAGCAGTTCTTC
CDR3 protein: CAISHSGGFNEQFF

CDR3 length: 16
J gene: TRBJ2-2
V gene: TRBV13
clone size: -
D gene: -
CDR3 DNA: TGTGCCAGCAGCTTATCCGGGAGATCGAACACCGGGGAGCTGTTTTTT
CDR3 protein: CASSLSGRSNTGELFF

CDR3 length: 16
J gene: TRBJ1-2
V gene: TRBV18
clone size: few
D gene: -
CDR3 DNA: TGTGCCAGCTCACCACTATCGGCGAAAGGGGAGTATGGCTACACCTTC
CDR3 protein: CASSPLSAKGEYGYTF

CDR3 length: 16
J gene: TRBJ2-3
V gene: TRBV7-2
clone size: -
D gene: TRBD2
CDR3 DNA: TGTGCCAGCAGCTCCGCTAGCGGGAGGGGGGCAGATACGCAGTATTTT
CDR3 protein: CASSSASGRGADTQYF

CDR3 length: 13
J gene: TRBJ2-7
V gene: TRBV6-6
clone size: -
D gene: -
CDR3 DNA: TGTGCCAGCAACAGCCCAGGAAGGGACGAGCAGTACTTC
CDR3 protein: CASNSPGRDEQYF

CDR3 length: 15
J gene: TRBJ2-1
V gene: TRBV7-9
clone size: -
D gene: -
CDR3 DNA: TGTGCCAGCAGCTTACAGCCCCCAGACTACAATGAGCAGTTCTTC
CDR3 protein: CASSLQPPDYNEQFF

CDR3 length: 15
J gene: TRBJ1-5
V gene: TRBV4-1
clone size: -
D gene: -
CDR3 DNA: TGCGCCAGCAGCCAAGAAGGACAGCGGAGGCAGTCCCAGCATTTT
CDR3 protein: CASSQEGQRRQSQHF

CDR3 length: 13
J gene: TRBJ2-4
V gene: TRBV29-1
clone size: few
D gene: -
CDR3 DNA: TGCAGCGTTGGAGGGTCTCGGGAAAACATTCAGTACTTC
CDR3 protein: CSVGGSRENIQYF

CDR3 length: 14
J gene: TRBJ1-1
V gene: TRBV29-1
clone size: -
D gene: -
CDR3 DNA: TGCAGCGTTGGTAGAGAGGGCTTGAACACTGAAGCTTTCTTT
CDR3 protein: CSVGREGLNTEAFF

CDR3 length: 14
J gene: TRBJ2-1
V gene: TRBV20-1
clone size: few
D gene: TRBD1
CDR3 DNA: TGCAGTGCCAACCGACAGGGGCCCATTGATGAGCAGTTCTTC
CDR3 protein: CSANRQGPIDEQFF

CDR3 length: 19
J gene: TRBJ2-1
V gene: TRBV18
clone size: few
D gene: TRBD2
CDR3 DNA: TGTGCCAGCTCACCGGGATTAGGGACTAGCGATAGCTCCTACAATGAGCAGTTCTTC
CDR3 protein: CASSPGLGTSDSSYNEQFF

CDR3 length: 13
J gene: TRBJ1-1
V gene: TRBV29-1
clone size: -
D gene: TRBD1
CDR3 DNA: TGCAGCGTTGACTTGACAGGGAACGCTGAAGCTTTCTTT
CDR3 protein: CSVDLTGNAEAFF

CDR3 length: 17
J gene: TRBJ1-2
V gene: TRBV7-9
clone size: few
D gene: -
CDR3 DNA: TGTGCCAGCAGCTTATTTCTGGGGGCCTCCCCGGAGGATGGCTACACCTTC
CDR3 protein: CASSLFLGASPEDGYTF

CDR3 length: 14
J gene: TRBJ1-3
V gene: TRBV12-3/TRBV12-4
clone size: few
D gene: TRBD1
CDR3 DNA: TGTGCCAGCACCTCGGACAGGGTGGAAAACACCATATATTTT
CDR3 protein: CASTSDRVENTIYF

CDR3 length: 15
J gene: TRBJ2-1
V gene: TRBV5-6
clone size: many
D gene: -
CDR3 DNA: TGTGCCAGCAGCTTGGGGTCGATTAGGGGAAATGAGCAGTTCTTC
CDR3 protein: CASSLGSIRGNEQFF

CDR3 length: 15
J gene: TRBJ2-3
V gene: TRBV24-1
clone size: -
D gene: -
CDR3 DNA: TGTGCCACCAGTGAAGGTGGCGCGGCCACAGATACGCAGTATTTT
CDR3 protein: CATSEGGAATDTQYF

CDR3 length: 14
J gene: TRBJ2-7
V gene: TRBV7-9
clone size: -
D gene: -
CDR3 DNA: TGTGCCAGCAGCCCCACCGCGGGATCCGACGAGCAGTACTTC
CDR3 protein: CASSPTAGSDEQYF

CDR3 length: 15
J gene: TRBJ2-2
V gene: TRBV11-1
clone size: -
D gene: TRBD2
CDR3 DNA: TGTGCCAGCAGCTTGGTAGCGGGGGCCGCCAGGGAGCTGTTTTTT
CDR3 protein: CASSLVAGAARELFF

CDR3 length: 14
J gene: TRBJ1-4
V gene: TRBV20-1
clone size: few
D gene: -
CDR3 DNA: TGCAGTGCTAGAGTTGGACATACTAATGAAAAACTGTTTTTT
CDR3 protein: CSARVGHTNEKLFF

CDR3 length: 16
J gene: TRBJ2-2
V gene: TRBV9
clone size: few
D gene: TRBD2
CDR3 DNA: TGTGCCAGCAGCGTAGTAGGGACTAGCGGGTCCGGGGAGCTGTTTTTT
CDR3 protein: CASSVVGTSGSGELFF

CDR3 length: 15
J gene: TRBJ2-1
V gene: TRBV10-3
clone size: few
D gene: TRBD1
CDR3 DNA: TGTGCCATCAGTGATCCGGGACAGCGCGGCAATGAGCAGTTCTTC
CDR3 protein: CAISDPGQRGNEQFF

CDR3 length: 16
J gene: TRBJ2-3
V gene: TRBV5-4
clone size: -
D gene: TRBD2
CDR3 DNA: TGTGCCAGCAGCTTGGGTGTTCTAGCGGCTGAAGATACGCAGTATTTT
CDR3 protein: CASSLGVLAAEDTQYF

CDR3 length: 15
J gene: TRBJ2-7
V gene: TRBV6-6
clone size: many
D gene: -
CDR3 DNA: TGTGCCAGCGCCAGACTTGGGACTTCAACCTACGAGCAGTACTTC
CDR3 protein: CASARLGTSTYEQYF

CDR3 length: 15
J gene: TRBJ2-3
V gene: TRBV7-2
clone size: many
D gene: TRBD2
CDR3 DNA: TGTGCCAGCAGCCTCGTGGGGGGAGGGACAGATACGCAGTATTTT
CDR3 protein: CASSLVGGGTDTQYF

CDR3 length: 13
J gene: TRBJ2-1
V gene: TRBV20-1
clone size: -
D gene: TRBD2
CDR3 DNA: TGCAGTGCGCCCCTCGGGGGGACCAATGAGCAGTTCTTC
CDR3 protein: CSAPLGGTNEQFF

CDR3 length: 13
J gene: TRBJ1-6
V gene: TRBV20-1
clone size: few
D gene: -
CDR3 DNA: TGCAGTGCTAGTGGCAGGACTAATTCACCCCTCCACTTT
CDR3 protein: CSASGRTNSPLHF

CDR3 length: 15
J gene: TRBJ2-4
V gene: TRBV6-5
clone size: -
D gene: -
CDR3 DNA: TGTGCCAGCATCCAAAGGGCGGGGGCCAAAAACATTCAGTACTTC
CDR3 protein: CASIQRAGAKNIQYF

CDR3 length: 15
J gene: TRBJ2-5
V gene: TRBV7-9
clone size: few
D gene: -
CDR3 DNA: TGTGCCAGCAGCTTAGTTTCTACCCCTCAAGAGACCCAGTACTTC
CDR3 protein: CASSLVSTPQETQYF